A selection of T cell receptor beta chains follows, all from one sample in a study of neurological immune-mediated disorders. MiXCR, run by TCRdb on the 5' RACE reads, gives a single entry per CDR3 protein. The sample records more than 30,000 distinct CDR3 sequences, 13% being singletons. Sequenced sample: CD4+ T cells from blood. These receptors came from a female donor with HTLV-1-associated myelopathy (HAM/TSP). Each CDR3 is given with its conserved first and last residue. The D gene is left open where the match is weak. Clone size is stated in some rows and not others, as once, few, many or a class when expanded.

clone_size	j_call	d_call	v_call	cdr3_aa	cdr3_nt
many	TRBJ2-1	-	TRBV20-1	CSARPSYNEQFF	TGCAGTGCTAGGCCCTCCTACAATGAGCAGTTCTTC
many	TRBJ2-3	-	TRBV12-3/TRBV12-4	CASSFGTQYF	TGTGCCAGCAGTTTCGGTACGCAGTATTTT
many	TRBJ2-7	-	TRBV11-2	CASSLDRGGYEQYF	TGTGCCAGCAGCTTAGACAGGGGAGGATACGAGCAGTACTTC
many	TRBJ1-3	-	TRBV3-1	CASSSDRQEWNTIYF	TGTGCCAGCAGCTCCGACAGACAAGAATGGAACACCATATATTTT
many	TRBJ2-7	TRBD1	TRBV18	CASSSGQGAYEQYF	TGTGCCAGCTCATCAGGACAGGGGGCCTACGAGCAGTACTTC
-	TRBJ2-7	TRBD2	TRBV20-1	CSALGGTSGNYEQYF	TGCAGTGCCCTAGGGGGGACTAGCGGGAATTACGAGCAGTACTTC
many	TRBJ2-2	TRBD1	TRBV6-6	CASSRPGGADTGELFF	TGTGCCAGCAGCCGACCAGGGGGCGCGGACACCGGGGAGCTGTTTTTT
many	TRBJ2-3	-	TRBV5-1	CASSESDTQYF	TGCGCCAGCAGCGAATCAGATACGCAGTATTTT
many	TRBJ2-1	-	TRBV4-1	CASRLRAAPSLLHEQFF	TGCGCCAGTAGGCTCAGGGCGGCCCCGTCCCTACTACATGAGCAGTTCTTC
many	TRBJ1-2	TRBD1	TRBV12-3/TRBV12-4	CASSLGTDYGYTF	TGTGCCAGCAGTTTGGGGACAGATTATGGCTACACCTTC
many	TRBJ2-3	-	TRBV12-3/TRBV12-4	CASSVPGSDTQYF	TGTGCCAGCAGCGTCCCCGGGTCAGATACGCAGTATTTT
many	TRBJ2-3	-	TRBV15	CATSIDPGASTDTQYF	TGTGCCACCAGCATCGACCCGGGAGCTAGCACAGATACGCAGTATTTT
many	TRBJ2-2	TRBD1	TRBV7-2	CASSRRQGTGELFF	TGTGCCAGCAGCCGGAGACAGGGGACCGGGGAGCTGTTTTTT
many	TRBJ2-5	-	TRBV2	CASSSIGAQETQYF	TGTGCCAGCAGTAGTATAGGGGCTCAAGAGACCCAGTACTTC
many	TRBJ1-3	-	TRBV5-6	CASSLGFSGNTIYF	TGTGCCAGCAGCCTCGGGTTCTCTGGAAACACCATATATTTT
once	TRBJ2-3	-	TRBV20-1	CSARGGSTDTQYF	TGCAGTGCTAGAGGCGGGTCCACAGATACGCAGTATTTT
many	TRBJ2-7	-	TRBV20-1	CSADRRFGEQYF	TGCAGTGCTGACAGGAGGTTCGGCGAGCAGTACTTC
many	TRBJ2-3	TRBD2	TRBV25-1	CASRLAGGTDTQYF	TGTGCCAGCAGACTAGCGGGGGGCACAGATACGCAGTATTTT